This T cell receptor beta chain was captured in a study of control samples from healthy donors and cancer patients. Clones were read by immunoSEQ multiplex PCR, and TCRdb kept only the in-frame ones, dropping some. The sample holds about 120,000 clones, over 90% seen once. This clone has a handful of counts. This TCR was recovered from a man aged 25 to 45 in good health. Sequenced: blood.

In nucleotides, the CDR3 is TGTGCCAGCAGTGAAGTGGACGCGAGGGAACTGTTTTTT. This encodes CASSEVDARELFF. The chain recombines TRBV25-1 with TRBJ1-4; D is unresolved. Germline lookup yields CDR1 MGHDK and CDR2 SYGVNS. V was shortened by 2 bases and J by 12 bases, with 13 bases between the two germline ends. The CDR3 length is 13 residues. Using reference TRBV25-1 and TRBJ1-4 for the parts outside the CDR3, the full variable domain is EADIYQTPRYLVIGTGKKITLECSQTMGHDKMYWYQQDPGMELHLIHYSYGVNSTEKGDLSSESTVSRIRTEHFPLTLESARPSHTSQYLCASSEVDARELFFGSGTQLSVL.